Listed below are T cell receptor beta chains from one sample, sequenced in a study of blood T cell repertoires in COVID-19. The assay was immunoSEQ multiplex PCR, and TCRdb's table has in-frame clones only and misses some. The sample holds about 69,000 clones, 90% seen once. The source material was peripheral blood. These receptors were collected from a man aged 45-65 years with acute or convalescent COVID-19. The CDR3 runs from the conserved cysteine through the conserved F or W. The D gene is left open where the match is weak. A clone size is listed for some rows: how often the clone was seen (once, few, many), or a class if it is expanded.

CDR3aa	CDR3nt	v_gene	j_gene	abundance	d_gene
CASSPGGQGPNTGELFF	TGTGCCAGCTCACCCGGGGGACAGGGGCCGAACACCGGGGAGCTGTTTTTT	TRBV18	TRBJ2-2	NA	TRBD1
CATSFGRGQETQYF	TGTGCCACCAGCTTCGGAAGAGGACAAGAGACCCAGTACTTC	TRBV15	TRBJ2-5	once	NA
CASSFGTGRTNTEAFF	TGTGCCAGCAGTTTCGGGACAGGGAGGACAAACACTGAAGCTTTCTTT	TRBV27	TRBJ1-1	NA	TRBD1
CASSYARVTYEQYF	TGTGCCAGCAGTTACGCCCGGGTTACCTACGAGCAGTACTTC	TRBV6-2/TRBV6-3	TRBJ2-7	NA	NA
CASSFYRGETQYF	TGTGCCAGCAGCTTTTACAGGGGAGAGACCCAGTACTTC	TRBV11-3	TRBJ2-5	NA	TRBD1
CASRGWTAAYNEQFF	TGTGCCAGCAGAGGCTGGACAGCGGCCTACAATGAGCAGTTCTTC	TRBV7-9	TRBJ2-1	few	NA
CASSPRGWDSPLHF	TGTGCCAGCAGTCCCAGGGGATGGGATTCACCCCTCCACTTT	TRBV27	TRBJ1-6	NA	NA
CASSLDRGYEFF	TGTGCCAGCAGCTTGGACAGGGGTTACGAGTTCTTC	TRBV5-5	TRBJ2-1	NA	TRBD1
CASSPRGGASTDTQYF	TGTGCCAGCAGCCCGCGGGGGGGGGCGAGCACAGATACGCAGTATTTT	TRBV7-9	TRBJ2-3	NA	TRBD2
CASSSGGRTEAFF	TGTGCCAGCAGTTCAGGGGGCAGGACTGAAGCTTTCTTT	TRBV27	TRBJ1-1	NA	TRBD1
CASSRHSGGYTF	TGCGCCAGCAGTCGCCACTCGGGGGGCTACACCTTC	TRBV23-1	TRBJ1-2	NA	NA
CASSKGLTGEKVYGYTF	TGTGCCAGCAGCAAGGGCCTTACAGGGGAGAAGGTCTATGGCTACACCTTC	TRBV3-1/TRBV3-2	TRBJ1-2	NA	TRBD1
CASSYSQGARTEAFF	TGTGCCAGCAGTTATTCACAGGGGGCGCGGACTGAAGCTTTCTTT	TRBV6-5	TRBJ1-1	NA	TRBD1
CASRTGGFGEQYF	TGCGCCAGCAGAACAGGGGGGTTCGGCGAGCAGTACTTC	TRBV10-2	TRBJ2-7	once	TRBD1
CASSRTGVSNQPQHF	TGTGCCAGCAGCCGGACAGGGGTTAGCAATCAGCCCCAGCATTTT	TRBV2	TRBJ1-5	NA	TRBD1
CASSEIPYSYEQYF	TGTGCCAGCAGTGAAATTCCCTACTCCTACGAGCAGTACTTC	TRBV2	TRBJ2-7	once	NA
CASSSAGSGNTIYF	TGCGCCAGCAGCTCCGCAGGGTCTGGAAACACCATATATTTT	TRBV5-1	TRBJ1-3	NA	NA
CASSQLLNQGGQPTYEQYF	TGCGCCAGCAGTCAATTATTAAACCAGGGGGGACAGCCGACCTACGAGCAGTACTTC	TRBV23-1	TRBJ2-7	NA	NA
CASSILPGQRSTDTQYF	TGTGCCAGTAGTATTCTCCCGGGACAGCGTAGCACAGATACGCAGTATTTT	TRBV19	TRBJ2-3	NA	TRBD1
CASSPRQGVVSYEQYF	TGTGCCAGCTCACCACGGCAGGGGGTAGTATCCTACGAGCAGTACTTC	TRBV18	TRBJ2-7	NA	TRBD1
CASGLGESGANVLTF	TGTGCTAGTGGTTTGGGGGAGTCTGGGGCCAACGTCCTGACTTTC	TRBV12-5	TRBJ2-6	once	NA
CASSPQLAEETQYF	TGTGCCAGCAGTCCACAACTAGCGGAAGAGACCCAGTACTTC	TRBV2	TRBJ2-5	NA	TRBD2
CASSRQTNYGYTF	TGTGCCAGCAGCCGACAGACTAACTATGGCTACACCTTC	TRBV14	TRBJ1-2	NA	NA
CASRTGSGANVLTF	TGTGCCAGCAGGACAGGGTCTGGGGCCAACGTCCTGACTTTC	TRBV6-5	TRBJ2-6	once	TRBD1
CASSPGSGQSSYNEQFF	TGTGCCAGCAGCCCGGGTTCGGGACAAAGCTCCTACAATGAGCAGTTCTTC	TRBV11-2	TRBJ2-1	NA	NA
CASSFSGGKTDTQYF	TGTGCCAGCAGCTTCTCAGGGGGCAAGACAGATACGCAGTATTTT	TRBV11-2	TRBJ2-3	NA	TRBD1